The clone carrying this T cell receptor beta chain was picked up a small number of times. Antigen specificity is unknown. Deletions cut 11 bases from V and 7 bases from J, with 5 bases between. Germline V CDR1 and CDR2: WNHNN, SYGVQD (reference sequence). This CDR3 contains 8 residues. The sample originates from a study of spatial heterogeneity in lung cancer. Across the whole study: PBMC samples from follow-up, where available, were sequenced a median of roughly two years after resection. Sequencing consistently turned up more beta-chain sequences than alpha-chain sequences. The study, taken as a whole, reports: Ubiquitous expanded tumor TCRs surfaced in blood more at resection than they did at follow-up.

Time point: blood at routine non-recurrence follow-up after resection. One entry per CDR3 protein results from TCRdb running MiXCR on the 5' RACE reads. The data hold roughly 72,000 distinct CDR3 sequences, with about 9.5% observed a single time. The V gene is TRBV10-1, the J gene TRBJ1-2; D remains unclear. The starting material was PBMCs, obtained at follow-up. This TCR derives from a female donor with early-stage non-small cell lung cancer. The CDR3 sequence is CAERGYTF. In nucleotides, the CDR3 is TGCGCCGAACGTGGCTACACCTTC.